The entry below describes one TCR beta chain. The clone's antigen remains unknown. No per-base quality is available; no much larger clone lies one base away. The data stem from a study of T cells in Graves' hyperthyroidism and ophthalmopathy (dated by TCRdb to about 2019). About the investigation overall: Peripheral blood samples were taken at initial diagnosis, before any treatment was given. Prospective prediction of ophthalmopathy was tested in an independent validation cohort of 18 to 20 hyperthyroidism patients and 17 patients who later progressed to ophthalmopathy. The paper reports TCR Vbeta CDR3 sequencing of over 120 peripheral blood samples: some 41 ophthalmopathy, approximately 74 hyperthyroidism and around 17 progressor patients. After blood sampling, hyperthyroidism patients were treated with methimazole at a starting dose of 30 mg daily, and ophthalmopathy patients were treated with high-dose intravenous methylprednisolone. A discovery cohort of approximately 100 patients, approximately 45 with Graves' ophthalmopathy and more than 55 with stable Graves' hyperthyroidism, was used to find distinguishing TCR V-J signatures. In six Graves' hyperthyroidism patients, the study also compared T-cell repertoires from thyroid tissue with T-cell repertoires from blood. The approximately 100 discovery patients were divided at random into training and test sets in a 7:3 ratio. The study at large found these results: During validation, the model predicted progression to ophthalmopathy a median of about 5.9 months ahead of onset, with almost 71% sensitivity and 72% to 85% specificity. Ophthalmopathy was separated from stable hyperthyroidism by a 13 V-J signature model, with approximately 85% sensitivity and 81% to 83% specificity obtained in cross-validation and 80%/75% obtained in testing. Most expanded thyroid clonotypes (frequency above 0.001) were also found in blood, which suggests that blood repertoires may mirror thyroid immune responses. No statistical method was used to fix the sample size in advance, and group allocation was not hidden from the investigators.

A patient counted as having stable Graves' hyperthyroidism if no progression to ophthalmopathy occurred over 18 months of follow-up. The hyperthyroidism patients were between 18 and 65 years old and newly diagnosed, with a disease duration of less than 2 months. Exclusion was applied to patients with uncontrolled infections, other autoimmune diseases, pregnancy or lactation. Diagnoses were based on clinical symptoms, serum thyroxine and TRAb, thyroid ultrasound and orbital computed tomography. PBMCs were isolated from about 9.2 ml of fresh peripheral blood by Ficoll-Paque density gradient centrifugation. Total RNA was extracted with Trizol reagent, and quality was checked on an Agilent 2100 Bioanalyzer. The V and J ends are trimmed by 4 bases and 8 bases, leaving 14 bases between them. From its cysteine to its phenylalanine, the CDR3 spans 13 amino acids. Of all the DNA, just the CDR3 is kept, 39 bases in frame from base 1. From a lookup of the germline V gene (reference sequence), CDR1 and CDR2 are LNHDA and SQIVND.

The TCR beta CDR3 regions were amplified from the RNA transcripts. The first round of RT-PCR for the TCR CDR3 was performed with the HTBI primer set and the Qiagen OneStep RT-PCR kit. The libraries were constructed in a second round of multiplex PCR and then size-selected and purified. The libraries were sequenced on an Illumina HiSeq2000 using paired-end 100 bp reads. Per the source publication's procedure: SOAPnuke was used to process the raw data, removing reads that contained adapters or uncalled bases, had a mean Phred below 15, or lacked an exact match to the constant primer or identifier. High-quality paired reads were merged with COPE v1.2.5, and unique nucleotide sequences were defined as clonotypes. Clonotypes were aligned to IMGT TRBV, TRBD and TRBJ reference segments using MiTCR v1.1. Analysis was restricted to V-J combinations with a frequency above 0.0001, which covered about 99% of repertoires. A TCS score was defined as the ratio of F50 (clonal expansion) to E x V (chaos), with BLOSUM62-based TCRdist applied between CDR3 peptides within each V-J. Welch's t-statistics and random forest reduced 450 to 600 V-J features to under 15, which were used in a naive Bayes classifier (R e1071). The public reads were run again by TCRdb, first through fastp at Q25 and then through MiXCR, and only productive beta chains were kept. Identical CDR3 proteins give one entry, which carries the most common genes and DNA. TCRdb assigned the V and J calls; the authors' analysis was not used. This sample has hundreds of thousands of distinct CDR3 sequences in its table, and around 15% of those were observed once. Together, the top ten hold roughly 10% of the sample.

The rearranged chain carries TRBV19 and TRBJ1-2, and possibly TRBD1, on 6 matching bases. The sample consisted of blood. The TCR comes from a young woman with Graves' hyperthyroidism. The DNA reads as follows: TGTGCCAGTAGTACCAATGACAGGTTCGGCTACACCTTC. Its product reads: CASSTNDRFGYTF.